The present T cell receptor (beta chain) was sequenced within a study of CD8 T cells in ankylosing spondylitis. This clonotype was detected ten times or more. Antigen specificity is unknown. The CDR3 is 12 amino acids. Per the germline V gene, CDR1 is SNHLY and CDR2 is FYNNEI. V shed 4 bases, J shed 7 bases, and the junction held 0 bases outside the gene matches. General study findings and limits: Clones linked to disease, bearing a CD8+ phenotype, were relatively rare in peripheral blood. What appeared characteristic of ankylosing spondylitis blood was a TCR beta motif of seven to nine highly homologous variants.

Researchers built TCR beta libraries using quantitative 5'-RACE with molecular barcodes. TCRdb reanalysed the 5' RACE reads using MiXCR and keeps one entry per CDR3 protein. This sample has roughly 280,000 distinct CDR3 sequences; 20% occur once, and the top ten carry 7.5% to 9%. V is TRBV2 and J is TRBJ1-3; TRBD1 agrees at 8 bases. The sequence came from a male donor with ankylosing spondylitis or in good health (not recorded which). What was sequenced was blood, either unsorted or a sorted T cell fraction (not recorded which). In DNA form, the CDR3 reads TGTGCCAGCAGTGGGACAGGGAACACCATATATTTT. Encoded protein: CASSGTGNTIYF.